This T cell receptor (beta chain) was sequenced in a study of blood T cell repertoires in COVID-19. In the study overall: The United States, Italy and Spain supplied acute and convalescent COVID-19 samples.

This CDR3 has 14 amino acids. Original methodology: The assay estimated nucleated cells by amplifying reference gene primers. Profiled with immunoSEQ multiplex PCR; TCRdb holds only in-frame clones, not every one. V, J and clone size were drawn from that table, and D and trimming were deduced from the DNA. Of some 250,000 clones listed, around 84% were seen once; the top ten hold 4.2%. The rearrangement uses TRBV21-1 and TRBJ2-7; the tabulated D call, TRBD1, remains unverified against the DNA. TRBV21-1 is tagged as a pseudogene. The clonotype comes from a man between 60 and 75 years old with acute or convalescent COVID-19. The sample consisted of peripheral blood. CDR3 in DNA: TGTGCCAGCAGCAGAATACAGTTCCCCTACGAGCAGTACTTC. This sequence encodes CASSRIQFPYEQYF.